This TCR beta chain was sequenced for a study of post-analysis software for immune sequencing data. Turning to the study itself: Patients had relapsing-remitting, secondary progressive or progressive-relapsing multiple sclerosis; some lacked subtype.

Prepared TCR beta cDNA libraries contained unique molecular identifiers. Researchers reported 400,000 to 600,000 cDNA molecules coming from approximately 1 to 10 million T cells. TCRdb redid the calling of the PCR reads with MiXCR, one entry per CDR3 protein. The sample carries some 690,000 distinct CDR3 sequences, roughly 30% recorded once. General observations from the study: Controls had significantly higher normalized Chao1 diversity than multiple sclerosis patients. Patients showed TRBV5-6, TRBV5-1 and TRBV20-1 among a few TRBV segments more frequent than in controls.

Worth noting for this clonotype: Its target is unknown.

In germline, CDR1 is SGDLS, CDR2 YYNGEE. This CDR3 region has 14 residues. V lost 0 bases to trimming and J lost 6 bases, with 11 bases between them. The sequenced sample consisted of blood. The receptor was derived from a girl aged 5 to 17 with multiple sclerosis. This chain joins TRBV9 and TRBJ2-3; D possibly matches TRBD1 or TRBD2 (5 bases each). CDR3 bases: TGTGCCAGCAGCGTAGACCCCGGGGACGATACGCAGTATTTT. Its translation is CASSVDPGDDTQYF.